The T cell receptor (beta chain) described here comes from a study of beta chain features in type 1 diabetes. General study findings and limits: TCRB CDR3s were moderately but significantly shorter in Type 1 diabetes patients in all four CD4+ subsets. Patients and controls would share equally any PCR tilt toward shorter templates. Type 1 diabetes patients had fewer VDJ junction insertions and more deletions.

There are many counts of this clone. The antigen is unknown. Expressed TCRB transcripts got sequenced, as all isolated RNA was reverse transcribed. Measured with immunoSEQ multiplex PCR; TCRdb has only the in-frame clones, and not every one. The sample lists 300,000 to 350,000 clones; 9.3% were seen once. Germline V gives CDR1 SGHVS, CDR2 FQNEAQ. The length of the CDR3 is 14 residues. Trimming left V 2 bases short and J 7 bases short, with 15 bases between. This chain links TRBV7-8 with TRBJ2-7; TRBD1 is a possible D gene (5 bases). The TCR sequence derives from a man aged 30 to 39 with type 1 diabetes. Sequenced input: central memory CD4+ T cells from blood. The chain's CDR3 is CASSLIGHAREQYF. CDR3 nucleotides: TGTGCCAGCAGCTTAATCGGACATGCGCGGGAGCAGTACTTC.